The entry that follows covers one T cell receptor (beta chain) sequence. This entry belongs to a study of blood T cell repertoires in COVID-19. Study in general: Sample material is recorded as cDNA or gDNA derived from T cells, B-cell-depleted T cells, or PBMCs.

The CDR3 extends over 11 amino acids. CDR1 and CDR2 from the germline V gene are LGHDT and YNNKEL (reference sequence). V lost 4 bases to trimming and J lost 3 bases, with 2 bases between them. This table comes from immunoSEQ multiplex PCR, and its TCRdb copy is limited to in-frame clones, with some not included. The repertoire has about 210,000 clones, about 86% of them found once; the top ten carry approximately 9%. J is TRBJ2-3 and V is TRBV3-1 (or the pseudogene TRBV3-2); D not resolved. This TCR derives from a woman aged 50 to 65 with acute COVID-19. Sequenced: PBMCs or T cells enriched from blood (not recorded which). This CDR3 is CASSLTDTQYF. CDR3 coding DNA: TGTGCCAGCAGCCTAACAGATACGCAGTATTTT.